Sequencing of this T cell receptor beta chain was carried out in a study of T cells after yellow fever vaccination. TCRdb reprocessed the 5' RACE reads via MiXCR and lists one record per CDR3 protein. The data hold some 600,000 distinct CDR3 sequences, with more than 9% observed a single time. This clonotype was counted between two and nine times. Germline-derived CDR1 and CDR2 are SGHTA and FQGNSA. With V trimmed by 5 bases and J by 1 base, 3 bases remained unmatched. CDR3 length equals 15 residues. The genes are TRBV7-2 and TRBJ2-5; the match to TRBD2 covers 11 bases. The source is a man under 40 who received the YFV17D yellow fever vaccine. The specimen comprised PBMCs, sampled on the day of the yellow fever booster vaccination. The CDR3 bases are TGTGCCAGCAGCCTTAGCGGGAGGGCCCAAGAGACCCAGTACTTC. It is translated as CASSLSGRAQETQYF.